Detailed here is one T cell receptor beta chain. The sample originates from a study of T cells in Graves' hyperthyroidism and ophthalmopathy. The source of the PBMCs was 8.5 to 10 ml of fresh peripheral blood. V was shortened by 3 bases and J by 4 bases, with 4 bases between the two germline ends. Germline lookup yields CDR1 LNHDA and CDR2 SQIVND (reference sequence). The length of the CDR3 is 12 residues. It was RNA transcripts that yielded the amplified TCR beta CDR3 regions. First-round RT-PCR targeting the TCR CDR3 was performed with the HTBI primer set. TCRdb reanalysed the multiplex PCR reads using MiXCR and keeps one entry per CDR3 protein. Among nearly 750,000 distinct CDR3 sequences listed, around 40% were seen once.

The sequenced sample was blood. The receptor comes from a woman in her forties with Graves' hyperthyroidism. The rearrangement links TRBV19 to TRBJ1-5; no clear D. CDR3 amino acids: CASSMPNQPQHF. CDR3 nucleotide sequence: TGTGCCAGTAGTATGCCTAATCAGCCCCAGCATTTT.